A selection of T cell receptor beta chains follows, all from one sample in a study of response to subunit inactivated influenza vaccine. TCRdb recomputed calls from the RT-PCR reads with MiXCR, one row per CDR3 protein. The profile covers over 650,000 distinct CDR3 sequences, with under 20% appearing a single time and about a tenth taken by the ten largest. Sample: PBMCs from blood, taken roughly 5 days after vaccination. Receptors were obtained from a man aged 50 to 60 who received an inactivated influenza vaccine. Each CDR3 is given with its conserved first and last residue. D genes are given only for firm matches. Size tells how often a clone was seen (once, few, many) or the class of an expanded clone, and some rows leave it out.

j_gene: TRBJ2-7; d_gene: TRBD2; v_gene: TRBV3-1; abundance: .; CDR3aa: CASSQPFIGLAGGAESYEQYF; CDR3nt: TGTGCCAGCAGCCAACCCTTCATTGGACTAGCGGGAGGTGCCGAATCCTACGAGCAGTACTTC
j_gene: TRBJ2-1; d_gene: TRBD1; v_gene: TRBV7-9; abundance: .; CDR3aa: CASSGTGVFNEQFF; CDR3nt: TGTGCCAGCAGTGGGACAGGGGTTTTCAATGAGCAGTTCTTC
j_gene: TRBJ2-1; d_gene: TRBD2; v_gene: TRBV6-2/TRBV6-3; abundance: .; CDR3aa: CASSYYGASGRMLSYNEQFF; CDR3nt: TGTGCCAGCAGTTACTATGGCGCTAGCGGGAGGATGCTGTCCTACAATGAGCAGTTCTTC
j_gene: TRBJ1-5; d_gene: .; v_gene: TRBV28; abundance: few; CDR3aa: CASSLISRVWASQPQHF; CDR3nt: TGTGCCAGCAGTTTAATAAGCAGGGTGTGGGCAAGTCAGCCCCAGCATTTT
j_gene: TRBJ2-5; d_gene: .; v_gene: TRBV24-1; abundance: .; CDR3aa: CATRNGASGTQYF; CDR3nt: TGTGCCACCAGGAACGGGGCCTCAGGGACCCAGTACTTC
j_gene: TRBJ2-1; d_gene: .; v_gene: TRBV28; abundance: few; CDR3aa: CASSVETINEQFF; CDR3nt: TGTGCCAGCAGTGTCGAGACTATTAATGAGCAGTTCTTC
j_gene: TRBJ1-1; d_gene: .; v_gene: TRBV5-1; abundance: few; CDR3aa: CASSLDAENTEAFF; CDR3nt: TGCGCCAGCAGCTTGGACGCAGAGAACACTGAAGCTTTCTTT
j_gene: TRBJ1-6; d_gene: TRBD1; v_gene: TRBV6-5; abundance: many; CDR3aa: CASRGQGASSPLHF; CDR3nt: TGTGCCAGCAGGGGACAGGGGGCAAGTTCACCCCTCCACTTT
j_gene: TRBJ2-3; d_gene: TRBD2; v_gene: TRBV20-1; abundance: few; CDR3aa: CSASGLAGADTQYF; CDR3nt: TGCAGTGCTAGTGGACTAGCGGGGGCGGATACGCAGTATTTT
j_gene: TRBJ2-1; d_gene: TRBD1; v_gene: TRBV29-1; abundance: .; CDR3aa: CRPPGTGAGNEQFF; CDR3nt: TGCAGGCCGCCCGGGACAGGGGCAGGCAATGAGCAGTTCTTC
j_gene: TRBJ1-1; d_gene: TRBD1; v_gene: TRBV28; abundance: many; CDR3aa: CASRRGRNTEAFF; CDR3nt: TGTGCCAGCAGAAGGGGGCGAAATACTGAAGCTTTCTTT
j_gene: TRBJ2-1; d_gene: .; v_gene: TRBV2; abundance: .; CDR3aa: CASIAEEFSEQFF; CDR3nt: TGTGCCAGCATAGCCGAAGAGTTCAGTGAGCAGTTCTTC
j_gene: TRBJ2-6; d_gene: .; v_gene: TRBV10-3; abundance: .; CDR3aa: CAIKQGTGANVLTF; CDR3nt: TGTGCCATCAAACAGGGTACTGGGGCCAACGTCCTGACTTTC
j_gene: TRBJ2-7; d_gene: .; v_gene: TRBV20-1; abundance: few; CDR3aa: CSAPNPGRTNEQYF; CDR3nt: TGCAGTGCTCCCAACCCGGGTAGGACGAACGAGCAGTACTTC
j_gene: TRBJ2-6; d_gene: .; v_gene: TRBV4-2; abundance: .; CDR3aa: CASSPFPGLLNSGANVLTF; CDR3nt: TGTGCCAGCAGCCCTTTCCCGGGACTTTTAAACTCTGGGGCCAACGTCCTGACTTTC
j_gene: TRBJ2-1; d_gene: .; v_gene: TRBV5-1; abundance: .; CDR3aa: CASSLGQQSSYNEQFF; CDR3nt: TGCGCCAGCAGCTTGGGCCAGCAGAGCTCCTACAATGAGCAGTTCTTC
j_gene: TRBJ2-7; d_gene: .; v_gene: TRBV11-2; abundance: .; CDR3aa: CASSSTRSSYEQYF; CDR3nt: TGTGCCAGCAGCAGCACTAGAAGCTCCTACGAGCAGTACTTC
j_gene: TRBJ1-4; d_gene: TRBD1; v_gene: TRBV12-3/TRBV12-4; abundance: .; CDR3aa: CASSGQGRMGTNEKLFF; CDR3nt: TGTGCCAGCAGCGGACAGGGGCGAATGGGAACTAATGAAAAACTGTTTTTT
j_gene: TRBJ2-7; d_gene: .; v_gene: TRBV7-6; abundance: many; CDR3aa: CASSLIGGSSYEQYF; CDR3nt: TGTGCCAGCAGCTTAATAGGGGGGTCCTCCTACGAGCAGTACTTC
j_gene: TRBJ2-2; d_gene: .; v_gene: TRBV15; abundance: many; CDR3aa: CATSRGVSGELFF; CDR3nt: TGTGCCACCAGCAGAGGGGTATCTGGGGAGCTGTTTTTT
j_gene: TRBJ2-7; d_gene: TRBD1; v_gene: TRBV12-3/TRBV12-4; abundance: many; CDR3aa: CASSPPGTVYEQYF; CDR3nt: TGTGCCAGCAGTCCTCCCGGGACAGTCTACGAGCAGTACTTC
j_gene: TRBJ2-7; d_gene: .; v_gene: TRBV5-1; abundance: few; CDR3aa: CASSLGLGQGPYEQYF; CDR3nt: TGCGCCAGCAGCTTGGGCCTCGGGCAGGGACCCTACGAGCAGTACTTC
j_gene: TRBJ2-1; d_gene: TRBD2; v_gene: TRBV20-1; abundance: many; CDR3aa: CSAPPIAGNNEQFF; CDR3nt: TGCAGTGCCCCCCCGATAGCGGGGAACAATGAGCAGTTCTTC
j_gene: TRBJ2-2; d_gene: .; v_gene: TRBV7-9; abundance: .; CDR3aa: CASFSGELFF; CDR3nt: TGTGCCAGCTTCTCCGGGGAGCTGTTTTTT
j_gene: TRBJ1-2; d_gene: TRBD1; v_gene: TRBV4-2; abundance: .; CDR3aa: CASSQEAGGLGYTF; CDR3nt: TGTGCCAGCAGCCAAGAGGCAGGGGGCCTTGGCTACACCTTC
j_gene: TRBJ1-1; d_gene: .; v_gene: TRBV20-1; abundance: .; CDR3aa: CSAGDSGRGNTEAFF; CDR3nt: TGCAGTGCCGGTGATTCGGGCCGAGGGAACACTGAAGCTTTCTTT
j_gene: TRBJ1-1; d_gene: TRBD1; v_gene: TRBV20-1; abundance: few; CDR3aa: CSAPGTGGWWTEAFF; CDR3nt: TGCAGTGCTCCCGGGACAGGGGGTTGGTGGACTGAAGCTTTCTTT
j_gene: TRBJ2-3; d_gene: TRBD2; v_gene: TRBV24-1; abundance: .; CDR3aa: CATSGTSGGVPDTQYF; CDR3nt: TGTGCCACCTCCGGGACTAGCGGGGGGGTCCCAGATACGCAGTATTTT
j_gene: TRBJ1-5; d_gene: .; v_gene: TRBV4-2; abundance: .; CDR3aa: CASSGGISNQPQHF; CDR3nt: TGTGCCAGCAGCGGGGGCATCAGCAATCAGCCCCAGCATTTT
j_gene: TRBJ2-3; d_gene: .; v_gene: TRBV4-1; abundance: many; CDR3aa: CASSHEQGVLTDTQYF; CDR3nt: TGCGCCAGCAGCCATGAACAGGGAGTCCTCACAGATACGCAGTATTTT
j_gene: TRBJ2-3; d_gene: .; v_gene: TRBV7-2; abundance: .; CDR3aa: CASSTPFSPDTQYF; CDR3nt: TGTGCCAGCAGCACACCCTTCAGCCCAGATACGCAGTATTTT
j_gene: TRBJ2-5; d_gene: .; v_gene: TRBV7-7; abundance: once; CDR3aa: CASSRPGGPEETQYF; CDR3nt: TGTGCTAGCAGCCGCCCTGGCGGGCCCGAAGAGACCCAGTACTTC
j_gene: TRBJ2-3; d_gene: TRBD2; v_gene: TRBV4-3; abundance: few; CDR3aa: CASSSQRGDLTNTQYF; CDR3nt: TGCGCCAGCAGCTCCCAGCGGGGGGACCTAACAAATACGCAGTATTTT
j_gene: TRBJ2-3; d_gene: .; v_gene: TRBV5-1; abundance: few; CDR3aa: CASGDLVWPDTQYF; CDR3nt: TGCGCCAGTGGGGACCTAGTGTGGCCAGATACGCAGTATTTT
j_gene: TRBJ2-4; d_gene: .; v_gene: TRBV10-3; abundance: .; CDR3aa: CAIRRGAKNIQYF; CDR3nt: TGTGCCATCCGTCGGGGGGCCAAAAACATTCAGTACTTC
j_gene: TRBJ2-2; d_gene: .; v_gene: TRBV29-1; abundance: few; CDR3aa: CSGGNRDLTGELFF; CDR3nt: TGCAGCGGGGGTAACAGGGACCTCACCGGGGAGCTGTTTTTT
j_gene: TRBJ2-3; d_gene: .; v_gene: TRBV7-2; abundance: .; CDR3aa: CASSLVPGEVSTDTQYF; CDR3nt: TGTGCCAGCAGCTTAGTTCCGGGGGAGGTTAGCACAGATACGCAGTATTTT
j_gene: TRBJ2-3; d_gene: .; v_gene: TRBV6-1; abundance: .; CDR3aa: CASGYLGTDTQYF; CDR3nt: TGTGCCAGCGGATATCTTGGCACAGATACGCAGTATTTT
j_gene: TRBJ1-3; d_gene: .; v_gene: TRBV6-1; abundance: few; CDR3aa: CASIGNLGNTIYF; CDR3nt: TGTGCCAGCATCGGGAATTTGGGAAACACCATATATTTT
j_gene: TRBJ2-3; d_gene: .; v_gene: TRBV9; abundance: few; CDR3aa: CASSVGGTVATDTQYF; CDR3nt: TGTGCCAGCAGCGTAGGAGGGACGGTTGCCACAGATACGCAGTATTTT
j_gene: TRBJ2-5; d_gene: TRBD1; v_gene: TRBV29-1; abundance: .; CDR3aa: CSVETPGTGMETQYF; CDR3nt: TGCAGCGTTGAGACCCCCGGGACAGGGATGGAGACCCAGTACTTC
j_gene: TRBJ2-1; d_gene: TRBD2; v_gene: TRBV12-3/TRBV12-4; abundance: .; CDR3aa: CASRGLAADSYNEQFF; CDR3nt: TGTGCCAGCAGAGGACTAGCGGCAGACTCCTACAATGAGCAGTTCTTC
j_gene: TRBJ2-3; d_gene: TRBD2; v_gene: TRBV4-2; abundance: .; CDR3aa: CASSQGLAGGGADTQYF; CDR3nt: TGTGCCAGCAGCCAAGGGCTAGCGGGAGGAGGAGCAGATACGCAGTATTTT
j_gene: TRBJ2-2; d_gene: TRBD2; v_gene: TRBV11-1; abundance: .; CDR3aa: CASSLGDFAGVDTGELFF; CDR3nt: TGTGCCAGCAGCTTAGGGGATTTCGCGGGGGTGGACACCGGGGAGCTGTTTTTT
j_gene: TRBJ1-1; d_gene: TRBD1; v_gene: TRBV30; abundance: .; CDR3aa: CAQGARTEAFF; CDR3nt: TGTGCCCAGGGGGCGCGAACTGAAGCTTTCTTT
j_gene: TRBJ2-4; d_gene: .; v_gene: TRBV21-1; abundance: .; CDR3aa: CASSKERGKRVAKNIQYF; CDR3nt: TGTGCCAGCAGCAAAGAACGGGGGAAGAGGGTGGCCAAAAACATTCAGTACTTC
j_gene: TRBJ2-7; d_gene: .; v_gene: TRBV18; abundance: few; CDR3aa: CASSPTGRQRSYEQYF; CDR3nt: TGTGCCAGCTCACCCACCGGGAGACAGCGCTCCTACGAGCAGTACTTC